This record covers a single T cell receptor beta chain. Its antigen is currently unknown. In each sample, at least 6.5 million PBMCs were isolated. The data originate from a study of blood T cells in healthy people across ages. Study overall: Per two T cells, template switching captured roughly one barcoded beta molecule. Study-level results: It was the long-lived donors that had more naive CD4+ cells and higher diversity than aged donors.

The CDR3 runs to 13 residues. Trimming cost V 6 bases and J 5 bases; bases outside gene matches: 6. Looked up from germline, CDR1 is DFQATT and CDR2 is SNEGSKA (reference sequence). Combining a sample-barcoded 5' primer with a J-beta primer mix, a second PCR ran for roughly 7 to 12 cycles. TCRdb passed the 5' RACE reads through MiXCR, listing each CDR3 protein once. The sample lists 700,000 to 800,000 distinct CDR3 sequences; roughly 43% were seen once. This sequence originates from a woman aged 55 to 70 in good health. The rearrangement links TRBV20-1 to TRBJ1-4; 7 bases are shared with TRBD1. The sequenced sample was blood. This chain's CDR3 is CSARTGWNEKLFF. The CDR3 nucleotides read TGCAGTGCCCGGACAGGCTGGAATGAAAAACTGTTTTTT.